The 6 T cell receptor beta chains below were found in one sample sequenced in a study of shared clonotypes between healthy human individuals. Sequenced by immunoSEQ multiplex PCR; TCRdb stores in-frame clones only, minus some. The sample consists of 2,500,000 or so clones, approximately 94% of them appearing once. Sequenced material: naive CD4+ T cells from PBMCs. Subset: CD45RA+ positively selected. Every receptor here comes from a man aged 18 to 30 in good health. Some clones in this sample may be carry-over from other donors' samples.

The chain joins TRBV7-3 to TRBJ2-3; 8 bases are a match to TRBD2. In germline, CDR1 is SGHTA, CDR2 FQGTGA. This CDR3 region has 16 residues. The trim removed 2 bases at V and 0 bases at J, leaving 4 bases unmatched. The CDR3 sequence is CASSLGLAISTDTQYF. The CDR3 nucleotides read TGTGCCAGCAGCTTAGGACTAGCTATTAGCACAGATACGCAGTATTTT.

V gene TRBV5-1 combines with J gene TRBJ2-7; the D call may be TRBD1 or TRBD2 (5 bases each). The CDR3 length is 15 residues. Germline CDR1 and CDR2: SGHRS and YFSETQ. With 4 bases removed from V and 0 bases from J, the gap between germline ends came to 14 bases. The CDR3 here is CASSDPGRPSYEQYF. The CDR3 coding sequence is TGCGCCAGCAGCGATCCGGGACGTCCCTCCTACGAGCAGTACTTC.

V is TRBV27 and J is TRBJ2-5; 8 bases agree with TRBD1. CDR3 size: 16 residues. The V segment lost 5 bases and the J segment 1 base; nucleotides outside the gene matches: 9. The germline gives CDR1 MNHEY, CDR2 SMNVEV (reference sequence). This CDR3 is CASSILTGTGQETQYF. CDR3 nucleotides: TGTGCCAGCAGTATTCTGACAGGGACAGGCCAAGAGACCCAGTACTTC.

The genes are TRBV5-6 and TRBJ1-1; no clear D gene. V shed 1 base and J shed 3 bases, with 13 bases lying between them. The CDR3 length is 15 residues. Germline V gene data show CDR1 as SGHDT and CDR2 as YYEEEE. The CDR3 nucleotides are TGTGCCAGCAGCTTGCCCAAGGGTCCCCACACTGAAGCTTTCTTT. Its translation: CASSLPKGPHTEAFF.

The chain is built from TRBV28 and TRBJ2-7; the match to TRBD2 covers 10 bases. Germline-derived CDR1 and CDR2 are MDHEN and SYDVKM. J was trimmed by 2 bases and V by 1 base; bases with no gene match: 8. The CDR3 has 17 residues. The CDR3 spells CASSLSPWLAGAYEQYF. DNA for the CDR3: TGTGCCAGCAGTTTATCCCCCTGGCTAGCGGGAGCCTACGAGCAGTACTTC.

Comment on this clone: The same CDR3 can be traced to other DNA sequences in this sample. This sequence joins TRBV18 and TRBJ1-4; TRBD1 matches 10 bases. V trimming: 1 base; J trimming: 1 base; junction bases outside the gene matches: 0. This CDR3 has 16 amino acids. Germline CDR1 reads KGHSH; CDR2 reads LQKENI. The chain's CDR3 is CASSPRTGGTNEKLFF. DNA of the CDR3: TGTGCCAGCTCACCACGGACAGGGGGAACTAATGAAAAACTGTTTTTT.